Following are 6 T cell receptor beta chains from one sample sequenced in a study of Ad26.COV2.S vaccination and SARS-CoV-2 variants. The method was immunoSEQ multiplex PCR; TCRdb's version includes in-frame clones alone and lacks a portion of them. The sample comprises about 420,000 clones, roughly 88% of which are singletons, and 3.6% rests with the top ten. The treatment denotes: roughly 19 received Ad26.COV2.S at low or high dose, single or two shots; roughly five received placebo; per-sample allocation not given. The samples were gathered on day 63 after the first injection of vaccine or placebo. The sample was peripheral blood, taken in a trial of Ad26.COV2.S vaccine versus placebo. These receptors came from a person between 18 and 65 years old who received the Ad26.COV2.S COVID-19 vaccine or a placebo.

This chain connects TRBV4-3 to TRBJ2-1; D may be TRBD2 (6 bases). V was trimmed by 0 bases and J by 2 bases, leaving 11 bases between them. Germline CDR1 reads LGHNA; CDR2 reads YSLEER. The CDR3 is 16 residues long. The CDR3 DNA sequence: TGCGCCAGCAGCCAAGACGGCGGGGAACCCTACAATGAGCAGTTCTTC. This sequence encodes CASSQDGGEPYNEQFF.

The J gene is TRBJ2-7, the V gene TRBV5-1; 11 bases align to TRBD1. CDR1 is SGHRS, CDR2 YFSETQ, per germline. Trimming cost V 6 bases and J 12 bases; bases outside gene matches: 11. The CDR3 spans 13 residues. CDR3 residues: CASTERTGGRPYF. The CDR3 DNA sequence: TGCGCCAGCACCGAGAGGACAGGGGGCAGGCCGTACTTC.

The table lists this clone with a few counts. V usage is TRBV5-1 and J usage is TRBJ1-1; D is perhaps TRBD1 (6 bases). Germline CDR1 SGHRS, CDR2 YFSETQ. V was cut by 4 bases and J by 0 bases, with 16 bases left in between. This CDR3 is 16 amino acids long. This chain's CDR3 is CASSNGLTGLNTEAFF. CDR3 coding DNA: TGCGCCAGCAGCAACGGTCTGACAGGTCTGAACACTGAAGCTTTCTTT.

This chain links TRBV7-2 with TRBJ1-6, with D hard to call. Trimming pared 1 base from V and 7 bases from J, leaving 11 bases between. The CDR3 extends over 15 amino acids. CDR1 and CDR2 (germline): SGHTA, FQGNSA. In DNA, the CDR3 is TGTGCCAGCAGCTTAGGCCTAGCGGGAAATTCACCCCTCCACTTT. It is translated as CASSLGLAGNSPLHF.

This rearrangement joins TRBV19 to TRBJ2-2; 9 bases fit TRBD2. Per germline, CDR1 LNHDA and CDR2 SQIVND (reference sequence). The CDR3 runs 15 residues. With 3 bases clipped from V and 9 bases from J, the junction kept 8 bases outside the gene matches. The CDR3 is CASSIGGGADWELFF. The DNA of the CDR3 is TGTGCCAGTAGTATTGGCGGGGGGGCCGACTGGGAGCTGTTTTTT.

This clone came up once. Since no conserved phenylalanine or tryptophan closes the CDR3, a read error is the likely cause. The DNA is left out, because the CDR3 cannot be placed on it with certainty; the CDR3 is given as TCRdb lists it. The chain joins TRBV6-1 to TRBJ2-3; the DNA was not compared with TRBD2, the D call given in the table. CDR1 and CDR2 from the germline V gene are MNHNS and SASEGT. 10 amino acids form the CDR3, both terminal residues included. The CDR3: CASGSGGATI.